Below, 14 T cell receptor beta chains from the same sample are listed, as sequenced in a study of cytomegalovirus exposure and HLA in healthy donors. Amplification used 60 Vbeta primers and 13 Jbeta primers. This table comes from immunoSEQ multiplex PCR, and its TCRdb copy is limited to in-frame clones, with some not included. The table includes 110,000 to 150,000 clones, roughly 80% detected once. The sample consisted of PBMCs. The source is a middle-aged man in good health and CMV-seronegative.

The genes are TRBV28 and TRBJ1-2, with TRBD1 as a possible D gene (6 bases). Trimming cost V 7 bases and J 1 base, with 13 bases left between them. Germline V gene lookup returns CDR1 MDHEN and CDR2 SYDVKM. The CDR3 is 14 amino acids. CDR3 residues: CASTTGSVNYGYTF. Written as DNA, the CDR3 is TGTGCCAGCACTACAGGGTCCGTTAACTATGGCTACACCTTC.

The chain carries TRBV5-1 and TRBJ2-7; 7 bases fit TRBD1. The CDR3 has 15 residues. Germline V gene lookup returns CDR1 SGHRS and CDR2 YFSETQ. Trimming cost V 0 bases and J 3 bases; bases outside gene matches: 6. CDR3 protein: CASSLDRGANYEQYF. The CDR3 coding sequence is TGCGCCAGCAGCTTGGACAGGGGAGCTAACTACGAGCAGTACTTC.

The genes are TRBV19 and TRBJ2-7; possible D gene TRBD1, 6 bases. In germline, CDR1 is LNHDA, CDR2 SQIVND (reference sequence). The CDR3 is 14 residues long. V lost 5 bases and J lost 6, with 17 bases in between. CDR3 nucleotides: TGTGCCAGTAGTTCAGGGGATACCTCTTCCGAGCAGTACTTC. Amino acids: CASSSGDTSSEQYF.

V usage is TRBV7-9 and J usage is TRBJ1-1; maybe TRBD1 (5 bases). V lost 1 base to trimming and J lost 4 bases, with 13 bases between them. The CDR3 covers 15 residues. Germline CDR1 reads SEHNR; CDR2 reads FQNEAQ (reference sequence). In DNA, the CDR3 is TGTGCCAGCAGCTTAGTAGGGCCCGGGGGCACTGAAGCTTTCTTT. Protein sequence: CASSLVGPGGTEAFF.

The chain joins TRBV7-2 to TRBJ2-7, with D perhaps matching TRBD1 (5 bases). CDR1 SGHTA and CDR2 FQGNSA come from the germline V gene. V was trimmed by 7 bases and J by 6 bases, leaving 16 bases between them. The CDR3 has 13 amino acids. In DNA form, the CDR3 reads TGTGCCAGCACCCGGGCCCCTCAGGGCGAGCAGTACTTC. This sequence encodes CASTRAPQGEQYF.

The chain joins TRBV6-5 to TRBJ1-2, with 8 bases that match TRBD1. V was clipped by 5 bases and J by 8 bases; unmatched bases: 10. Germline-derived CDR1 and CDR2 are MNHEY and SVGAGI. The CDR3 is 14 residues long. The CDR3 sequence: CASSPRQGRSGYTF. CDR3 DNA sequence: TGTGCCAGCAGTCCTAGACAGGGGCGATCGGGCTACACCTTC.

This chain links TRBV21-1 with TRBJ1-6; the D segment call TRBD1 is taken from the table without a DNA check. TRBV21-1 is a pseudogene locus. CDR3 length: 15 residues. The CDR3 DNA is TGTGCCAGCAGCAACCTCCCACAGATGAATTCACCCCTCCACTTT. Its protein product is CASSNLPQMNSPLHF.

This chain's CDR3 is CASSRDSRYEQYF. The CDR3 coding sequence is TGTGCCAGCAGCCGGGACAGCAGATACGAGCAGTACTTC. The rearrangement joins TRBV5-8 to TRBJ2-5; 7 positions agree with TRBD1. The end of the DNA fits TRBJ2-7 better, so the J call may be wrong. The CDR3 runs 13 residues. Germline CDR1 is SGHTS and CDR2 is YDEGEE.

The V gene is TRBV29-1, the J gene TRBJ2-5; the match to TRBD1 covers 9 bases. This CDR3 has 13 residues. CDR1 is SQVTM, CDR2 ANQGSEA, per germline. J gave up 5 bases and V 8 bases, and 9 bases lay outside the gene matches. CDR3 nucleotide sequence: TGCAGCTCAAGGGACAGGGTTGGCGAGACCCAGTACTTC. The encoded protein is CSSRDRVGETQYF.

CDR3 nucleotides: TGTGCCACCAGCAAAGCCTTGGAGACCCAGTACTTC. Amino acid sequence: CATSKALETQYF. The chain carries TRBV15 and TRBJ2-5; the D is unclear. The CDR3 consists of 12 residues. The germline V and J ends were trimmed by 4 bases and 5 bases, with 8 bases remaining between them. Germline lookup yields CDR1 LNHNV and CDR2 YYDKDF (reference sequence).

This clone was seen just once. The chain combines TRBV7-2 with TRBJ1-2; 9 bases agree with TRBD1. The trim removed 5 bases at V and 2 bases at J, leaving 3 bases unmatched. This CDR3 has 14 amino acids. Germline CDR1 SGHTA, CDR2 FQGNSA. The CDR3 reads CASSHGQGNYGYTF. The CDR3 DNA is TGTGCCAGCAGCCACGGACAGGGGAACTATGGCTACACCTTC.

The J gene is TRBJ1-5, the V gene TRBV5-6, with 8 bases matching TRBD1. V lost 1 base, J lost 5 bases, and 2 bases stayed unmatched. The CDR3 consists of 14 residues. Germline V CDR1 and CDR2: SGHDT, YYEEEE. The CDR3 bases are TGTGCCAGCAGCTTGCGGACAGGGCATCAGCCCCAGCATTTT. As protein: CASSLRTGHQPQHF.

The chain combines TRBV7-2 with TRBJ2-5; 9 positions match TRBD1. The CDR3 has 15 amino acids. Germline V gene data show CDR1 as SGHTA and CDR2 as FQGNSA. Trimming took 2 bases from V and 11 from J; bases not matched to a gene: 12. CDR3 loop: CASSLHPGTGIEQYF. As DNA, the CDR3 is TGTGCCAGCAGCTTACATCCCGGGACAGGGATAGAGCAGTACTTC.

The V call is TRBV4-3, the J call TRBJ2-7; TRBD2 agrees at 8 bases. V lost 1 base and J lost 2; bases outside the gene matches: 7. The CDR3 totals 16 residues. Germline V lookup: CDR1 LGHNA, CDR2 YSLEER. The CDR3 spells CASSQAAGGEPYEQYF. The CDR3 DNA is TGCGCCAGCAGCCAAGCGGCGGGGGGCGAGCCCTACGAGCAGTACTTC.